These 3 T cell receptor beta chains originate from one sample sequenced in a study of shared clonotypes between healthy human individuals. This table comes from immunoSEQ multiplex PCR, and its TCRdb copy is limited to in-frame clones, with some not included. The repertoire consists of about 640,000 clones, with 60% to 80% occurring once and the leading ten covering under 2%. Sequencing was performed on memory CD4+ T cells sorted from blood. The subset: CD45RA-negative fraction. Receptors originate from a woman aged 25 to 39 in good health.

Remarks on this clone: Other DNA sequences from this sample encode an identical CDR3 as well. The CDR3 DNA reads as TGTGCCAGCAGTGAACAGGGAAACACCATATATTTT. As protein: CASSEQGNTIYF. The chain links TRBV6-1 to TRBJ1-3; D remains unclear. CDR1 and CDR2 from the germline V gene are MNHNS and SASEGT. The CDR3 contains 12 residues. V lost 2 bases and J lost 4, with 3 bases in between.

This clone was seen a few times. CDR3 loop: CATTVTGSGNQPQHF. In DNA, the CDR3 is TGTGCCACCACCGTGACAGGGTCTGGCAATCAGCCCCAGCATTTT. The chain carries TRBV19 and TRBJ1-5, with 7 nucleotides matching TRBD1. V trimming: 10 bases; J trimming: 2 bases; junction bases outside the gene matches: 11. The CDR3 contains 15 residues. Germline V lookup: CDR1 LNHDA, CDR2 SQIVND (reference sequence).

V gene TRBV27 combines with J gene TRBJ2-7, with TRBD2 matching 12 bases. Germline CDR1 MNHEY, CDR2 SMNVEV (reference sequence). V trimming: 5 bases; J trimming: 3 bases; junction bases outside the gene matches: 5. The CDR3 is made up of 15 amino acids. The CDR3 region has the DNA TGTGCCAGCAGTACGAGACTAGCGGGGGACTACGAGCAGTACTTC. It yields the protein CASSTRLAGDYEQYF.